This record looks at one T cell receptor (beta chain) sequence and its context. This CDR3 comprises 16 residues. V trimming: 5 bases; J trimming: 2 bases; junction bases outside the gene matches: 7. Germline CDR1 is SGHVS and CDR2 is FNYEAQ. PCR used 60 Vbeta primers and 13 Jbeta primers. Assay: immunoSEQ multiplex PCR; the TCRdb copy retains only in-frame clones and omits some. The table records more than 65,000 clones, roughly 79% of them present only once. The source of the sample is a study of cytomegalovirus exposure and HLA in healthy donors. The V call is TRBV7-6, the J call TRBJ2-3; 10 bases line up with TRBD2. Sequencing was done on a sample of PBMCs. The receptor was derived from a man between 18 and 29 years old in good health and CMV-seropositive. The CDR3 nucleotides are TGTGCCAGCAGCCTCACTAGCGGGGTGACCACAGATACGCAGTATTTT. Its protein product is CASSLTSGVTTDTQYF. Using reference TRBV7-6 and TRBJ2-3 for the parts outside the CDR3, the full variable domain is GAGVSQSPRYKVTKRGQDVALRCDPISGHVSLYWYRQALGQGPEFLTYFNYEAQQDKSGLPNDRFSAERPEGSISTLTIQRTEQRDSAMYRCASSLTSGVTTDTQYFGPGTRLTVL.